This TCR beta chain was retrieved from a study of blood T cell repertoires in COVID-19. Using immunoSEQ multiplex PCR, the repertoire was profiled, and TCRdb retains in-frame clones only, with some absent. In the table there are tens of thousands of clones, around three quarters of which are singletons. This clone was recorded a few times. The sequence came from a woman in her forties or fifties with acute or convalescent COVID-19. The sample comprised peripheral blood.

CDR3 bases: TGTGCCAGCAAGGGGGTCGGGAACACTGAAGCTTTCTTT. This gives the protein CASKGVGNTEAFF. The chain carries TRBV6-5 and TRBJ1-1; tentative D call: TRBD1 (6 bases). CDR1 and CDR2 (germline): MNHEY, SVGAGI. V lost 7 bases and J lost 1, with 10 bases in between. The CDR3 has 13 amino acids.